The 27 T cell receptor beta chains below come from one sample, sequenced in a study of blood T cell repertoires in COVID-19. Clones were sequenced by immunoSEQ multiplex PCR, and TCRdb holds only the in-frame ones, with some missing. The sample carries over 70,000 clones, over 80% recorded once. The sample taken for sequencing was peripheral blood. The receptor source for this set is a human donor in a cohort sampled during active COVID-19.

The V call is TRBV28, the J call TRBJ1-5, with 8 bases identical to TRBD1. Germline trimming cut 6 bases from V and 5 bases from J; bases unmatched to any gene: 6. This CDR3 comprises 14 residues. Germline values: CDR1 MDHEN, CDR2 SYDVKM. The CDR3 nucleotides are TGTGCCAGCAGCCCACAGGGGGTGGATCAGCCCCAGCATTTT. Translation gives CASSPQGVDQPQHF.

This sequence joins TRBV2 and TRBJ2-1, with D maybe TRBD2 (6 bases). Germline CDR1 reads SNHLY; CDR2 reads FYNNEI. The CDR3 loop spans 14 amino acids. Between the trimmed V and J ends, which lost 6 bases and 9 bases, there was a span of 18 bases. CDR3 nucleotide sequence: TGTGCCAGCAGGGGGGGACTTAGCTCCGCTGAGCAGTTCTTC. Its protein product is CASRGGLSSAEQFF.

The chain recombines TRBV5-1 with TRBJ2-1; D is uncertain. The CDR3 has 14 amino acids. Trimming stripped 3 bases from V and 9 bases from J, with 16 bases between. Germline CDR1 reads SGHRS; CDR2 reads YFSETQ. CDR3 DNA sequence: TGCGCCAGCAGCTATATCCCATCGACAAGTGAGCAGTTCTTC. Its protein product is CASSYIPSTSEQFF.

The chain uses TRBV5-6 and TRBJ1-2, with 8 bases identical to TRBD1. This CDR3 comprises 16 residues. CDR1 is SGHDT and CDR2 is YYEEEE in the germline V gene. Germline trimming cut 4 bases from V and 4 bases from J; bases unmatched to any gene: 12. The CDR3 bases are TGTGCCAGCAGCGGCGGACAGGGTATATACGGCTATGGCTACACCTTC. This codes for CASSGGQGIYGYGYTF.

V usage is TRBV19 and J usage is TRBJ2-1; 9 bases fit TRBD2. Trimming took 7 bases from V and 2 from J; bases not matched to a gene: 9. CDR1 and CDR2 from the germline V gene are LNHDA and SQIVND (reference sequence). This CDR3 is 16 amino acids long. CDR3 amino acids: CASTLSGRPPYNEQFF. The CDR3 region has the DNA TGTGCCAGTACCCTTAGCGGGAGACCTCCCTACAATGAGCAGTTCTTC.

The genes are TRBV27 and TRBJ1-2; maybe TRBD1 (6 bases). Trimming pared 10 bases from V and 1 base from J, leaving 10 bases between. Germline CDR1 and CDR2: MNHEY and SMNVEV (reference sequence). The CDR3 has 12 amino acids. CDR3 region: CATAQGNYGYTF. CDR3 in DNA: TGTGCCACCGCACAGGGTAACTATGGCTACACCTTC.

The V gene is TRBV28, the J gene TRBJ1-5, with 8 bases lining up with TRBD1. The CDR3 runs 17 residues. V lost 3 bases, J lost 4 bases, and 11 bases stayed unmatched. Germline CDR1 and CDR2: MDHEN and SYDVKM. CDR3 bases: TGTGCCAGCAGTTTGCGTCAGGGGGCTTATGGTAATCAGCCCCAGCATTTT. It is translated as CASSLRQGAYGNQPQHF.

The chain combines TRBV18 with TRBJ1-1, with D possibly being TRBD1 (5 bases). Germline CDR1 and CDR2: KGHSH and LQKENI. The V and J ends lost 3 bases and 4 bases respectively, with 9 bases between them. The CDR3 totals 13 residues. CDR3 residues: CASSPGGSTEAFF. As DNA, the CDR3 is TGTGCCAGCTCACCCGGGGGGAGCACTGAAGCTTTCTTT.

The chain combines TRBV3-1 (or the pseudogene TRBV3-2) with TRBJ2-3; unclear D gene. V was pared by 1 base and J by 1 base, with 12 bases between. The CDR3 runs 16 residues. Germline V gene sequence: CDR1 LGHDT, CDR2 YNNKEL (reference sequence). The CDR3 reads CASSQVLVGGTDTQYF. CDR3 sequence (DNA): TGTGCCAGCAGCCAAGTGCTGGTCGGTGGCACAGATACGCAGTATTTT.

V gene TRBV5-5 combines with J gene TRBJ2-1; TRBD2 aligns across 9 bases. CDR3 length: 15 amino acids. J was trimmed by 8 bases and V by 4 bases; bases with no gene match: 10. From germline, CDR1 is SGHKS and CDR2 YYEKEE (reference sequence). The chain's CDR3 is CASSPQREVGDEQFF. In nucleotides, the CDR3 is TGTGCCAGCAGCCCCCAGCGGGAGGTCGGCGATGAGCAGTTCTTC.

Concerning this clone: A junction end diverges from the germline sequence, so it may reflect a read error. The rearrangement joins TRBV10-3 to TRBJ1-1, with D possibly TRBD1 on 6 matching bases. The CDR3 extends over 13 amino acids. Germline V gene data show CDR1 as ENHRY and CDR2 as SYGVKD. CDR3 protein: CALRGRLNTEAFF. DNA of the CDR3: TGTGCCCTCAGGGGCAGGCTGAACACTGAAGCTTTCTTT.

The rearrangement uses TRBV2 and TRBJ2-7, with TRBD1 identical over 7 bases. V shed 4 bases and J 5 bases; nucleotides not matched to a gene: 8. Germline loops: CDR1 SNHLY, CDR2 FYNNEI. This CDR3 is built from 14 residues. CDR3 region: CASSAPTGTNEQYF. The DNA of the CDR3 is TGTGCCAGCAGTGCCCCGACAGGGACCAACGAGCAGTACTTC.

The chain employs TRBV7-3 and TRBJ2-3; a weak D match, TRBD2 (6 bases). The CDR3 sequence is 14 residues long. V was cut by 5 bases and J by 10 bases, with 19 bases left in between. Germline V gene lookup returns CDR1 SGHTA and CDR2 FQGTGA. CDR3 in DNA: TGTGCCAGCAGCCGCGGGACTCCCGAGTCAGCGCAGTATTTT. Its protein product is CASSRGTPESAQYF.

The gene calls are TRBV27 and TRBJ2-1; D tentatively fits TRBD1 or TRBD2 (5 bases each). Germline V gene lookup returns CDR1 MNHEY and CDR2 SMNVEV (reference sequence). The V gene lost 10 bases and the J gene lost 5 bases, with 12 bases spanning the gap. CDR3 size: 12 residues. CDR3 amino acids: CATRELDNEQFF. As DNA, the CDR3 is TGTGCCACCAGGGAGTTGGACAATGAGCAGTTCTTC.

The CDR3 DNA sequence: TGCGCCAGCAGCTTTGGGGAGCGGGAGGGCCATACGCAGTATTTT. It specifies CASSFGEREGHTQYF. V usage is TRBV5-1 and J usage is TRBJ2-3; 10 nucleotides agree with TRBD2. V shed 2 bases, J shed 7 bases, and the junction held 7 bases outside the gene matches. The CDR3 is 15 amino acids. The V gene's germline CDR1 is SGHRS and CDR2 YFSETQ.

The V call is TRBV29-1, the J call TRBJ1-1; D possibly corresponds to TRBD1 (6 bases). V lost 3 bases and J lost 1, with 12 bases in between. CDR1 and CDR2 (germline): SQVTM, ANQGSEA. CDR3 length: 14 residues. CDR3 coding DNA: TGCAGCGTTGACCTAACAGGGACGAACACTGAAGCTTTCTTT. Translation gives CSVDLTGTNTEAFF.

CDR3 DNA: TGTGCCAGCAGCCAATCTTGGGGTAGGGGTTCCTACAATGAGCAGTTCTTC. Translation: CASSQSWGRGSYNEQFF. The rearrangement joins TRBV3-1 (or the pseudogene TRBV3-2) to TRBJ2-1, with D possibly matching TRBD1 (5 bases). The CDR3 extends over 17 amino acids. From germline, CDR1 is LGHDT and CDR2 YNNKEL (reference sequence). V was pared by 2 bases and J by 1 base, with 15 bases between.

This chain joins TRBV4-2 and TRBJ2-3; TRBD2 agrees at 11 bases. Germline trimming cut 5 bases from V and 3 bases from J; bases unmatched to any gene: 4. The germline gives CDR1 LGHNA, CDR2 YNFKEQ. This CDR3 has 15 residues. The CDR3 loop is CASSGVAGGTDTQYF. The CDR3 nucleotides read TGTGCCAGCAGCGGGGTAGCGGGAGGGACAGATACGCAGTATTTT.

CDR3 coding DNA: TGCGCCAGCAGCTCGGGTTCCCAAAGCACAGATACGCAGTATTTT. It yields the protein CASSSGSQSTDTQYF. This chain uses TRBV5-1 with TRBJ2-3, with D hard to call. The CDR3 length is 15 residues. Per germline, CDR1 SGHRS and CDR2 YFSETQ. Trimming removed 3 bases from V and 0 bases from J, with 11 bases in between.

The rearrangement links TRBV4-2 to TRBJ2-1; TRBD2 is a possible D gene (6 bases). Germline CDR1 reads LGHNA; CDR2 reads YNFKEQ. CDR3 size: 12 residues. Trimming shortened V by 4 bases and J by 8 bases, and 9 bases separated the two germline ends. The CDR3 DNA sequence: TGTGCCAGCAGCCGACTAGAGGATGAGCAGTTCTTC. Its translation: CASSRLEDEQFF.

The table lists this clone with a few counts. The chain carries TRBV9 and TRBJ2-1; TRBD2 aligns across 10 bases. Germline V lookup: CDR1 SGDLS, CDR2 YYNGEE. The CDR3 extends over 16 amino acids. The V gene end was trimmed by 0 bases and the J gene end by 4 bases; junction bases not matched to a gene: 4. The CDR3 spells CASSVDLLAGYNEQFF. CDR3 nucleotides: TGTGCCAGCAGCGTAGATTTACTAGCGGGGTACAATGAGCAGTTCTTC.

The chain uses TRBV10-2 and TRBJ2-1; 14 nucleotides match TRBD2. From germline, CDR1 is WSHSY and CDR2 SAAADI. V shed 2 bases, J shed 1 base, and the junction held 7 bases outside the gene matches. There are 19 residues in the CDR3. The DNA of the CDR3 is TGCGCCAGCAGTGAGCCGACTAGCGGGAGGGCCACGTCCTACAATGAGCAGTTCTTC. Its translation is CASSEPTSGRATSYNEQFF.

The V gene is TRBV7-3, the J gene TRBJ2-3; 9 nucleotides line up with TRBD1. This CDR3 region has 14 residues. The V segment lost 6 bases and the J segment 3 bases; nucleotides outside the gene matches: 4. Per germline, CDR1 SGHTA and CDR2 FQGTGA. This CDR3 is CASRIGQGTDTQYF. The CDR3 DNA reads as TGTGCCAGCAGAATCGGACAGGGGACAGATACGCAGTATTTT.

This clone was seen a few times. The chain carries TRBV6-1 and TRBJ2-7; 9 bases are a match to TRBD2. With 1 base clipped from V and 8 bases from J, the junction kept 12 bases outside the gene matches. Germline CDR1 and CDR2: MNHNS and SASEGT. This CDR3 has 16 residues. The CDR3 spells CASSEGGGGAATKQYF. The CDR3 DNA sequence: TGTGCCAGCAGTGAAGGGGGCGGGGGGGCCGCCACCAAGCAGTACTTC.

The chain recombines TRBV29-1 with TRBJ1-2, with 7 bases matching TRBD1. V lost 0 bases, J lost 6 bases, and 7 bases stayed unmatched. Germline assignment: CDR1 SQVTM and CDR2 ANQGSEA. There are 14 residues in the CDR3. The CDR3 DNA is TGCAGCGTTGAAGAATCGACAGGGTATGATGGCTACACCTTC. Translating it yields CSVEESTGYDGYTF.

The chain carries TRBV7-3 and TRBJ2-1; TRBD2 aligns across 14 bases. The CDR3 is 15 amino acids. The trim removed 5 bases at V and 7 bases at J, leaving 4 bases unmatched. Germline CDR1 is SGHTA and CDR2 is FQGTGA. The CDR3 region is CASSPGLAGANEQFF. In DNA, the CDR3 is TGTGCCAGCAGCCCGGGACTAGCGGGAGCAAATGAGCAGTTCTTC.

The chain has TRBV10-2 and TRBJ1-4; a weak D match, TRBD1 (6 bases). The V and J ends lost 11 bases and 5 bases respectively, with 15 bases between them. The CDR3 runs 13 residues. Germline assignment: CDR1 WSHSY and CDR2 SAAADI. CDR3 region: CAVGGRLNEKLFF. CDR3 nucleotide sequence: TGCGCCGTGGGGGGGCGACTAAATGAAAAACTGTTTTTT.